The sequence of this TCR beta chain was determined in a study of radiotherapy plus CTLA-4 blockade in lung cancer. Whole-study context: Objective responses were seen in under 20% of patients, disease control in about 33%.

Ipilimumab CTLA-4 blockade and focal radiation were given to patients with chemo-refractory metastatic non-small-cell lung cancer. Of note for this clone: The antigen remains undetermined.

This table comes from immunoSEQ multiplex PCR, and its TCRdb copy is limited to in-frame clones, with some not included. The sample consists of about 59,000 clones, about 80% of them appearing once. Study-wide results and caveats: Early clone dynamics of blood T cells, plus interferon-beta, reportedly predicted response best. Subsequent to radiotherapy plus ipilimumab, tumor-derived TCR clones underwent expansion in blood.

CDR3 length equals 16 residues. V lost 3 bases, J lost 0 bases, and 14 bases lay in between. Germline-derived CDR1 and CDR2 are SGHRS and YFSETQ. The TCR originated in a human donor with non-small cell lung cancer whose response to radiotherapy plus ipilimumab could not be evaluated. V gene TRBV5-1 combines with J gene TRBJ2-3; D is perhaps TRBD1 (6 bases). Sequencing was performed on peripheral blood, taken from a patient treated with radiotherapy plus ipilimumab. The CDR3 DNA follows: TGCGCCAGCAGCTCAGGGGCAATGTTTAGCACAGATACGCAGTATTTT. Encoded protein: CASSSGAMFSTDTQYF.